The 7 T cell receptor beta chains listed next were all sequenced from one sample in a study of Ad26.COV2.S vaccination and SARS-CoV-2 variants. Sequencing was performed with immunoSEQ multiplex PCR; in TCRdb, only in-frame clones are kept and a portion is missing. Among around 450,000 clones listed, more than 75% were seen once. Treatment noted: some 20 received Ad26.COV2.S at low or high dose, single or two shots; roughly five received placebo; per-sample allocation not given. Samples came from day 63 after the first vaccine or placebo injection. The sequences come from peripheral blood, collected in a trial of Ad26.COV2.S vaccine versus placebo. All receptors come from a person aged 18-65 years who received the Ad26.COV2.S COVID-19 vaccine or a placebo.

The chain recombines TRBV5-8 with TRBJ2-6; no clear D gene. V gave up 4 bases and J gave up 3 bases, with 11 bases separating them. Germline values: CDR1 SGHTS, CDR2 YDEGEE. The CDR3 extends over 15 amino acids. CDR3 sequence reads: CASSPRVGGANVLTF. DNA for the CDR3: TGTGCCAGCAGCCCCAGAGTAGGTGGGGCCAACGTCCTGACTTTC. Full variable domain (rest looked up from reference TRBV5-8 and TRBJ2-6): EAGVTQSPTHLIKTRGQQATLRCSPISGHTSVYWYQQALGLGLQFLLWYDEGEERNRGNFPPRFSGRQFPNYSSELNVNALELEDSALYLCASSPRVGGANVLTFGAGSRLTVL.

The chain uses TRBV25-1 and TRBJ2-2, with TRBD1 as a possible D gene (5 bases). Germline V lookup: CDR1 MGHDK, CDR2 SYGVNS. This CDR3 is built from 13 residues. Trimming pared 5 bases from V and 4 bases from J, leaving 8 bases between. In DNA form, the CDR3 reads TGTGCCAGCAGTCGGCAGGGCACCGGGGAGCTGTTTTTT. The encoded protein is CASSRQGTGELFF.

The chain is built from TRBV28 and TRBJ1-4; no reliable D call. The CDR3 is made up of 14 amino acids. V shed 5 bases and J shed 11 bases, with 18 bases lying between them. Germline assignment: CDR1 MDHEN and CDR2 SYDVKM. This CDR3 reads CASSVPREGEKLFF. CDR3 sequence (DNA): TGTGCCAGCAGTGTACCTAGGGAAGGCGAGAAACTGTTTTTT.

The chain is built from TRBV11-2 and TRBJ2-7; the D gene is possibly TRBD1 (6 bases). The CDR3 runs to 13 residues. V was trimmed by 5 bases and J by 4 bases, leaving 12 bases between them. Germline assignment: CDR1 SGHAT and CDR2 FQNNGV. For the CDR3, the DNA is TGTGCCAGCAGCCCCCCACAGGGATACGAGCAGTACTTC. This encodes CASSPPQGYEQYF.

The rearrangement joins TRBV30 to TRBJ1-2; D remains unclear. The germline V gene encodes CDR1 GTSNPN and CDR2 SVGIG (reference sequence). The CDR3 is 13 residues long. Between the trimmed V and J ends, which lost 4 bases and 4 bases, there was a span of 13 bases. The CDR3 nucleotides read TGTGCCTGGACTCGGGATAACGGCTATGGCTACACCTTC. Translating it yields CAWTRDNGYGYTF.

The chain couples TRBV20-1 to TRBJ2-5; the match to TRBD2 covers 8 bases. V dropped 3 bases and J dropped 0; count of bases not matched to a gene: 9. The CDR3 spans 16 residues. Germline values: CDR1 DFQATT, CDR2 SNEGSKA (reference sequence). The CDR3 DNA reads TGCAGTGCTAGTGGGGGACTAGGGGGTTACCAAGAGACCCAGTACTTC. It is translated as CSASGGLGGYQETQYF.

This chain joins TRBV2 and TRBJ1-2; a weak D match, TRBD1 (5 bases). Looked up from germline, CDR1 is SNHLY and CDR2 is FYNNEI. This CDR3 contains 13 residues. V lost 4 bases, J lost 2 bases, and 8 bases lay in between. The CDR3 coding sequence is TGTGCCAGCAGTGGGGACGGGAACTATGGCTACACCTTC. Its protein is CASSGDGNYGYTF. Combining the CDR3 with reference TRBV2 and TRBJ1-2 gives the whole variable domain EPEVTQTPSHQVTQMGQEVILRCVPISNHLYFYWYRQILGQKVEFLVSFYNNEISEKSEIFDDQFSVERPDGSNFTLKIRSTKLEDSAMYFCASSGDGNYGYTFGSGTRLTVV.